This TCR beta chain appears in the sequencing data of a study of control samples from healthy donors and cancer patients. V gave up 2 bases and J gave up 7 bases, with 17 bases separating them. Germline CDR1 reads MNHEY; CDR2 reads SMNVEV (reference sequence). CDR3 length: 16 amino acids. The protocol was immunoSEQ multiplex PCR, while the TCRdb copy is restricted to in-frame clones and leaves out a portion. This sample has some 71,000 clones; just over 90% occur once, and the top ten carry 1% to 1.5%. This sequence originates from a woman aged 45 to 65 with colorectal cancer. This sequence joins TRBV27 and TRBJ1-4; D is undetermined. The source material was PBMCs. The CDR3 sequence: CASSLGLREGSEKLFF. The CDR3, as DNA: TGTGCCAGCAGTTTAGGTTTAAGGGAGGGTAGTGAAAAACTGTTTTTT.